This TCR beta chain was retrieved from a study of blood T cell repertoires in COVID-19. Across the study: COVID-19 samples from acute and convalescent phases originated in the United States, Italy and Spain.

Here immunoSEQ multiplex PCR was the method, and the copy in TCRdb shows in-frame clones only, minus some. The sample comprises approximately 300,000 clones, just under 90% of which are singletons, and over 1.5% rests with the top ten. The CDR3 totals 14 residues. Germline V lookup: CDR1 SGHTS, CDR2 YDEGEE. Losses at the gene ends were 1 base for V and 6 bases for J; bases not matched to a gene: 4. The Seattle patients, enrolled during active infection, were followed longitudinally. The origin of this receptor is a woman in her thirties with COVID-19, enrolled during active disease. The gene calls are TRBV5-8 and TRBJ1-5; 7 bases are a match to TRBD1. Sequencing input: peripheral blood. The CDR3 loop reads CASSLTGESQPQHF. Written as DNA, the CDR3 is TGTGCCAGCAGCTTGACAGGGGAAAGTCAGCCCCAGCATTTT.